A single sample is the source of the 16 T cell receptor beta chains below, sequenced in a study of blood T cell repertoires in COVID-19. The method was immunoSEQ multiplex PCR; TCRdb's version includes in-frame clones alone and lacks a portion of them. The data show 250,000 to 350,000 clones, about nine tenths seen once. The sample taken for sequencing was PBMCs or T cells enriched from blood (not recorded which). Receptors were obtained from a young woman who had recovered from COVID-19.

V gene TRBV27 combines with J gene TRBJ1-6, with a tentative D call TRBD1 (6 bases). The CDR3 is 15 amino acids. The germline V gene has CDR1 MNHEY and CDR2 SMNVEV (reference sequence). The V end lost 5 bases, the J end lost 4 bases, and 12 bases lay between the germline ends. CDR3 DNA sequence: TGTGCCAGCAGTCTGGTAGGACAGTATAATTCACCCCTCCACTTT. Encoded protein: CASSLVGQYNSPLHF.

The chain has TRBV9 and TRBJ1-1; D gene unclear. Trimming took 2 bases from V and 0 from J, leaving 8 bases between them. The CDR3 length is 14 residues. Germline V gene lookup returns CDR1 SGDLS and CDR2 YYNGEE. CDR3 nucleotide sequence: TGTGCCAGCAGCGTCCGGTTATTGAACACTGAAGCTTTCTTT. The encoded protein is CASSVRLLNTEAFF.

This clone was recorded once. The chain has TRBV28 and TRBJ1-1, with TRBD1 matching 9 bases. Unmatched junction bases numbered 8, after V lost 3 bases and J lost 0 bases. Per germline, CDR1 MDHEN and CDR2 SYDVKM. The CDR3 totals 17 residues. The CDR3 spells CASSFPGQGSMNTEAFF. In DNA, the CDR3 is TGTGCCAGCAGTTTCCCCGGACAGGGGAGTATGAACACTGAAGCTTTCTTT.

The chain carries TRBV3-1 (or the pseudogene TRBV3-2) and TRBJ1-3; D is possibly TRBD1 (5 bases). Germline values: CDR1 LGHDT, CDR2 YNNKEL (reference sequence). V was pared by 5 bases and J by 1 base, with 9 bases between. The CDR3 has 14 amino acids. The DNA of the CDR3 is TGTGCCAGCAGCGGCAGGGAATCTGGAAACACCATATATTTT. Translation gives CASSGRESGNTIYF.

Regarding this clone: Other DNA sequences in the same sample also yield this CDR3. V usage is TRBV3-1 (or the pseudogene TRBV3-2) and J usage is TRBJ2-3; D is unclear. There are 15 residues in the CDR3. V lost 1 base, J lost 3 bases, and 11 bases lay in between. Germline-derived CDR1 and CDR2 are LGHDT and YNNKEL (reference sequence). CDR3 bases: TGTGCCAGCAGCCAAGTTTCTACTACGACAGATACGCAGTATTTT. As protein: CASSQVSTTTDTQYF.

This clone was recorded only once. The genes are TRBV5-1 and TRBJ1-5; D gene ambiguous. Per the germline V gene, CDR1 is SGHRS and CDR2 is YFSETQ. The CDR3 has 16 residues. Deletions cut 4 bases from V and 3 bases from J, with 17 bases between. The CDR3 DNA reads as TGCGCCAGCAGCCCAGGACGGGAGGGAGTCAATCAGCCCCAGCATTTT. Its protein is CASSPGREGVNQPQHF.

This clone was recorded once. The chain joins TRBV28 to TRBJ2-7; D is ambiguous. Trimming shortened V by 2 bases and J by 0 bases, and 14 bases separated the two germline ends. The CDR3 has 16 residues. The germline V gene has CDR1 MDHEN and CDR2 SYDVKM. This CDR3 is CASSLSGQVDSYEQYF. The CDR3 DNA follows: TGTGCCAGCAGTTTAAGTGGGCAAGTAGACTCCTACGAGCAGTACTTC.

This rearrangement joins TRBV5-1 to TRBJ2-1; no clear D. Trimming stripped 0 bases from V and 7 bases from J, with 5 bases between. CDR3 length equals 12 residues. The germline V gene has CDR1 SGHRS and CDR2 YFSETQ. CDR3 protein: CASSLDLNEQFF. Written as DNA, the CDR3 is TGCGCCAGCAGCTTGGATCTAAATGAGCAGTTCTTC.

The genes are TRBV18 and TRBJ1-5; the D is unclear. CDR3 size: 14 residues. Deletions cut 6 bases from V and 2 bases from J, with 11 bases between. Germline-derived CDR1 and CDR2 are KGHSH and LQKENI. CDR3 region: CASSPRAGNQPQHF. As DNA, the CDR3 is TGTGCCAGCTCTCCGAGGGCGGGCAATCAGCCCCAGCATTTT.

The chain recombines TRBV7-9 with TRBJ2-7; tentatively, D is TRBD1 (6 bases). The V and J ends lost 1 base and 7 bases respectively, with 11 bases between them. Germline CDR1 SEHNR, CDR2 FQNEAQ (reference sequence). The CDR3 length is 13 residues. In DNA form, the CDR3 reads TGTGCCAGCAGCTTAGGTACAGGGTCGGAGCAGTACTTC. Translating it yields CASSLGTGSEQYF. The variable domain in full, completed from reference TRBV7-9 and TRBJ2-7, reads DTGVSQNPRHKITKRGQNVTFRCDPISEHNRLYWYRQTLGQGPEFLTYFQNEAQLEKSRLLSDRFSAERPKGSFSTLEIQRTEQGDSAMYLCASSLGTGSEQYFGPGTRLTVT.

The gene calls are TRBV4-1 and TRBJ2-2; D gene uncertain. V lost 5 bases to trimming and J lost 5 bases, with 9 bases between them. Germline V gives CDR1 MGHRA, CDR2 YSYEKL. The CDR3 is made up of 13 amino acids. The CDR3 sequence is CASSAGSTGELFF. CDR3 sequence (DNA): TGCGCCAGCAGCGCAGGCAGTACCGGGGAGCTGTTTTTT.

The chain uses TRBV5-5 and TRBJ2-1; 9 bases line up with TRBD1. The CDR3 runs to 15 residues. Trimming at V came to 4 bases and at J to 2 bases, leaving 4 bases not matched to a gene. Germline V gene data show CDR1 as SGHKS and CDR2 as YYEKEE (reference sequence). This CDR3 reads CASSGTGWTYNEQFF. The CDR3 nucleotides are TGTGCCAGCAGCGGGACAGGGTGGACCTACAATGAGCAGTTCTTC.

The V call is TRBV4-1, the J call TRBJ1-1; TRBD1 matches 7 bases. The CDR3 has 15 residues. The V segment lost 2 bases and the J segment 0 bases; nucleotides outside the gene matches: 3. From germline, CDR1 is MGHRA and CDR2 YSYEKL. The CDR3 loop is CASSQNRGMNTEAFF. The CDR3 DNA reads as TGCGCCAGCAGCCAAAACAGGGGTATGAACACTGAAGCTTTCTTT.

The chain has TRBV13 and TRBJ2-1, with 9 bases lining up with TRBD2. Germline CDR1 is PRHDT and CDR2 is FYEKMQ (reference sequence). The CDR3 loop spans 16 amino acids. V trimming: 4 bases; J trimming: 4 bases; junction bases outside the gene matches: 8. CDR3 amino acids: CASSSTSGVTYNEQFF. The CDR3, as DNA: TGTGCCAGCAGCTCGACTAGCGGAGTTACATACAATGAGCAGTTCTTC. The full variable domain, in which reference TRBV13 and TRBJ2-1 provide the parts outside the CDR3, is AAGVIQSPRHLIKEKRETATLKCYPIPRHDTVYWYQQGPGQDPQFLISFYEKMQSDKGSIPDRFSAQQFSDYHSELNMSSLELGDSALYFCASSSTSGVTYNEQFFGPGTRLTVL.

V gene TRBV18 combines with J gene TRBJ2-7; D is unresolved. V gave up 2 bases and J gave up 4 bases, with 9 bases separating them. The length of the CDR3 is 13 residues. Per the germline V gene, CDR1 is KGHSH and CDR2 is LQKENI. The CDR3 DNA follows: TGTGCCAGCTCACCAGACTCACATTACGAGCAGTACTTC. Residues: CASSPDSHYEQYF.

V usage is TRBV7-3 and J usage is TRBJ2-3; D gene uncertain. In germline, CDR1 is SGHTA, CDR2 FQGTGA. V was pared by 5 bases and J by 0 bases, with 6 bases between. The CDR3 has 13 amino acids. The CDR3 DNA is TGTGCCAGCAGCATTTCTAGCACAGATACGCAGTATTTT. It encodes CASSISSTDTQYF.